A single TCR beta chain is shown here with its context. This entry belongs to a study of OX40 agonist ivuxolimab in advanced cancers. Study details: Dose-escalation subjects each had hepatocellular carcinoma, melanoma, renal cell or head and neck cancer. Of mixed ages from about 23 to 90 and averaging about 56 years, the group was over 80% male.

Patients were ineligible given autoimmune disease history or systemic immunosuppression. V was cut by 5 bases and J by 0 bases, with 14 bases left in between. The CDR3 is 17 residues long. In germline, CDR1 is WSHSY, CDR2 SAAADI. Clones were sequenced by immunoSEQ multiplex PCR, and TCRdb holds only the in-frame ones, with some missing. This sample has around 50,000 clones, with around nine tenths found just once. Specimen: CD4+ or CD8+ T cells sorted from blood, collected in a trial of the OX40 agonist ivuxolimab. The J gene is TRBJ2-6, the V gene TRBV10-2, with D possibly matching TRBD2 (5 bases). The clonotype originates from an adult with an advanced solid tumor such as melanoma, head and neck, liver or kidney cancer. CDR3 loop: CASSPGEGISGANVLTF. In nucleotides, the CDR3 is TGCGCCAGCAGTCCCGGGGAAGGGATCTCTGGGGCCAACGTCCTGACTTTC.